The T cell receptor beta chain under discussion was sequenced for a study of identical twins. General study findings and limits: Not following the same donors, the study drew its conclusions from cross-sectional statistical analysis.

MiXCR, applied by TCRdb to the 5' RACE reads, yields one record per CDR3 protein. This table has 650,000 to 800,000 distinct CDR3 sequences, around 8.3% appearing once. This CDR3 has 15 residues. CDR1 is DFQATT, CDR2 SNEGSKA, per germline (reference sequence). With 2 bases removed from V and 4 bases from J, the gap between germline ends came to 18 bases. This clonotype came up a few times. No antigen is known for it. The sample was also reused in another study, on yellow fever vaccine responses in identical twins.

The sequenced sample consisted of PBMCs. This chain joins TRBV20-1 and TRBJ2-7, with D unresolved. The receptor's source is a woman younger than 30 in good health. The CDR3 sequence: CSARRFQEMLYEQYF. The CDR3 nucleotides read TGCAGTGCTAGAAGGTTCCAGGAGATGTTGTACGAGCAGTACTTC.